This note documents a single TCR beta chain sequence. CDR3 length: 16 amino acids. Germline V CDR1 and CDR2: MNHEY, SMNVEV (reference sequence). J was trimmed by 5 bases and V by 7 bases; bases with no gene match: 16. The authors' processing: Reference gene primer amplification in the assay estimated nucleated cell counts. Assay used: immunoSEQ multiplex PCR; TCRdb lists only in-frame clones, some missing. V, J and clone size are taken as reported in that table, and D and trimming were inferred from the DNA itself. The sample yields 50,000 to 70,000 clones, around nine tenths seen once. The data were obtained in a study of blood T cell repertoires in COVID-19.

The source is a human donor with active COVID-19. The donor label of this sample is uncertain. The V call is TRBV27, the J call TRBJ2-7, with 8 bases identical to TRBD2. Sample: peripheral blood. The CDR3 coding sequence is TGTGCCAGCACCCCTACCATGGCGGGAGGATCCCACGAGCAGTACTTC. Protein product: CASTPTMAGGSHEQYF.